What follows are 28 T cell receptor beta chains derived from one specimen sequenced in a study of cytomegalovirus exposure and HLA in healthy donors. The PCR contained 60 Vbeta and 13 Jbeta primers. Sequencing was performed with immunoSEQ multiplex PCR; in TCRdb, only in-frame clones are kept and a portion is missing. The sample has roughly 70,000 clones, around 69% seen once. Sequencing used PBMCs. The receptors come from a human donor in good health.

This chain joins TRBV5-5 and TRBJ2-6; 7 nucleotides align to TRBD2. J was trimmed by 0 bases and V by 10 bases; bases with no gene match: 1. Germline V gene lookup returns CDR1 SGHKS and CDR2 YYEKEE (reference sequence). This CDR3 is 13 amino acids long. The CDR3 DNA follows: TGTGCCGCGGGGGTCTCTGGGGCCAACGTCCTGACTTTC. It codes for CAAGVSGANVLTF.

This rearrangement joins TRBV5-1 to TRBJ2-6, with 7 bases that match TRBD1. The germline V gene encodes CDR1 SGHRS and CDR2 YFSETQ. With 4 bases clipped from V and 1 base from J, the junction kept 2 bases outside the gene matches. The CDR3 contains 15 residues. CDR3 in amino acids: CASSPTGSGANVLTF. In DNA, the CDR3 is TGCGCCAGCAGCCCGACAGGGTCTGGGGCCAACGTCCTGACTTTC.

The chain employs TRBV2 and TRBJ2-7; TRBD2 matches at 7 bases. Germline V CDR1 and CDR2: SNHLY, FYNNEI. V shed 9 bases and J 2 bases; nucleotides not matched to a gene: 19. CDR3 length: 17 residues. The CDR3 DNA is TGTGCCAGTAGTACAGAACGGGGTAGCGGGTCTACCTACGAGCAGTACTTC. This sequence encodes CASSTERGSGSTYEQYF.

The CDR3, as DNA: TGTGCCAGCAGTTTATGGGCCGTAACGAACACCGGGGAGCTGTTTTTT. It encodes CASSLWAVTNTGELFF. The chain joins TRBV27 to TRBJ2-2, with D uncertain. With 1 base removed from V and 0 bases from J, the gap between germline ends came to 9 bases. CDR1 and CDR2 (germline): MNHEY, SMNVEV (reference sequence). The CDR3 is 16 residues long.

This clone was seen a single time. The rearrangement uses TRBV25-1 and TRBJ2-7, with 12 bases fitting TRBD2. Trimming at V came to 4 bases and at J to 3 bases, leaving 4 bases not matched to a gene. The CDR3 is 15 amino acids. Per germline, CDR1 MGHDK and CDR2 SYGVNS. Written as DNA, the CDR3 is TGTGCCAGCAGTGGTCCTAGCGGGAGGGGCTACGAGCAGTACTTC. This encodes CASSGPSGRGYEQYF.

Concerning this clone itself: The same CDR3 arises from other DNA sequences in this sample as well. V is TRBV7-7 and J is TRBJ2-3; the D is unclear. The CDR3 spans 13 residues. CDR1 is SSHAT and CDR2 is FNYEAQ in the germline V gene (reference sequence). Deletions cut 1 base from V and 3 bases from J, with 5 bases between. This CDR3 is CASSLGRTDTQYF. CDR3 coding DNA: TGTGCCAGCAGCTTAGGGCGGACAGATACGCAGTATTTT.

V gene TRBV27 combines with J gene TRBJ1-1; D unclear. The V and J ends lost 2 bases and 1 base respectively, with 5 bases between them. The CDR3 contains 13 residues. CDR1 is MNHEY and CDR2 is SMNVEV in the germline V gene (reference sequence). CDR3 DNA sequence: TGTGCCAGCAGTTTAATAAAGAACACTGAAGCTTTCTTT. It is translated as CASSLIKNTEAFF.

V gene TRBV30 combines with J gene TRBJ2-1, with 7 bases identical to TRBD2. CDR3 length equals 13 residues. Germline lookup yields CDR1 GTSNPN and CDR2 SVGIG (reference sequence). The junction had 4 bases not matched to a gene; V was cut back by 5 bases and J by 3 bases. The CDR3, as DNA: TGTGCCTGGGGGGGGGATTACTACAATGAGCAGTTCTTC. This sequence encodes CAWGGDYYNEQFF.

This clone has only a few counts. The J gene is TRBJ2-5, the V gene TRBV5-1, with D possibly matching TRBD2 (6 bases). CDR1 and CDR2 from the germline V gene are SGHRS and YFSETQ. The CDR3 has 15 amino acids. V lost 2 bases to trimming and J lost 3 bases, with 14 bases between them. CDR3 region: CASSLGGPYEETQYF. CDR3 nucleotides: TGCGCCAGCAGCTTAGGAGGGCCGTACGAAGAGACCCAGTACTTC.

The chain uses TRBV6-5 and TRBJ2-1, with 12 bases aligning to TRBD2. The CDR3 length is 14 residues. V dropped 4 bases and J dropped 9; count of bases not matched to a gene: 4. CDR1 MNHEY and CDR2 SVGAGI come from the germline V gene. In DNA, the CDR3 is TGTGCCAGCAGTTGGACTAGCGGGGTGCGTGAGCAGTTCTTC. It specifies CASSWTSGVREQFF.

This clone was seen a handful of times. The chain couples TRBV7-5 to TRBJ1-5. TRBV7-5 is designated a pseudogene. The CDR3 extends over 13 amino acids. The CDR3 DNA sequence: TGTGCCAGAAGCTTAGAAAAGGAGCAGCCCCAGCATTTT. Amino acids: CARSLEKEQPQHF.

The chain joins TRBV9 to TRBJ2-1; 9 nucleotides match TRBD2. The V segment lost 0 bases and the J segment 6 bases; nucleotides outside the gene matches: 7. CDR3 size: 16 residues. Germline CDR1 and CDR2: SGDLS and YYNGEE. CDR3: CASSVARREGPNEQFF. As DNA, the CDR3 is TGTGCCAGCAGCGTAGCTCGGCGGGAGGGCCCCAATGAGCAGTTCTTC.

The chain is built from TRBV10-3 and TRBJ2-7, with TRBD2 as a possible D gene (5 bases). This CDR3 has 15 residues. Trimming left V 2 bases short and J 4 bases short, with 15 bases between. Germline V CDR1 and CDR2: ENHRY, SYGVKD. The CDR3 DNA sequence: TGTGCCATCAGTGAGGAAGAGGGTGGAATGTACGAGCAGTACTTC. This codes for CAISEEEGGMYEQYF.

As for this clone: In the same sample, other DNA sequences code for this CDR3. The J gene is TRBJ2-1, the V gene TRBV6-5, with 11 bases lining up with TRBD2. The CDR3 contains 15 residues. The junction had 3 bases not matched to a gene; V was cut back by 4 bases and J by 4 bases. Looked up from germline, CDR1 is MNHEY and CDR2 is SVGAGI. In DNA form, the CDR3 reads TGTGCCAGCAGTTCCGGGACTAGCGGTTACAATGAGCAGTTCTTC. Translating gives CASSSGTSGYNEQFF.

The CDR3 reads CASSIGSGAGNEQFF. Written as DNA, the CDR3 is TGTGCCAGTAGTATTGGGAGCGGGGCGGGGAATGAGCAGTTCTTC. V is TRBV19 and J is TRBJ2-1; TRBD2 agrees at 7 bases. Looked up from germline, CDR1 is LNHDA and CDR2 is SQIVND (reference sequence). This CDR3 has 15 amino acids. J lost 7 bases, V lost 3 bases, and 9 bases had no gene match.

The rearrangement uses TRBV27 and TRBJ1-4; no reliable D call. Trimming cost V 2 bases and J 0 bases, with 7 bases left between them. Per the germline V gene, CDR1 is MNHEY and CDR2 is SMNVEV (reference sequence). The CDR3 runs 15 residues. In DNA, the CDR3 is TGTGCCAGCAGTTTAGAAGCTCCAACTAATGAAAAACTGTTTTTT. Translation: CASSLEAPTNEKLFF.

The V and J genes are TRBV30 and TRBJ2-7; the D gene is possibly TRBD2 (5 bases). Germline V gene sequence: CDR1 GTSNPN, CDR2 SVGIG (reference sequence). The CDR3 runs to 14 residues. V lost 2 bases, J lost 0 bases, and 11 bases lay in between. The CDR3 sequence: CAWSPPGSSYEQYF. In DNA form, the CDR3 reads TGTGCCTGGAGTCCGCCTGGGAGCTCCTACGAGCAGTACTTC.

This clone was counted a few times. The chain couples TRBV9 to TRBJ1-2; 12 bases are a match to TRBD1. Germline trimming cut 3 bases from V and 8 bases from J; bases unmatched to any gene: 8. Germline CDR1 is SGDLS and CDR2 is YYNGEE. The CDR3 contains 15 residues. The CDR3 coding sequence is TGTGCCAGCAGCGGATCCGGGACAGGGGGCAAGGGCTACACCTTC. Protein product: CASSGSGTGGKGYTF. Full variable domain (rest looked up from reference TRBV9 and TRBJ1-2): DSGVTQTPKHLITATGQRVTLRCSPRSGDLSVYWYQQSLDQGLQFLIQYYNGEERAKGNILERFSAQQFPDLHSELNLSSLELGDSALYFCASSGSGTGGKGYTFGSGTRLTVV.

The chain combines TRBV12-5 with TRBJ1-3, with TRBD1 matching 8 bases. J gave up 8 bases and V 1 base, and 4 bases lay outside the gene matches. This CDR3 has 14 amino acids. Germline CDR1 is LGHNT and CDR2 is FRNRAP. CDR3 DNA: TGTGCTAGTGGTTTGGGACAGGGGAGGGACACCATATATTTT. Encoded protein: CASGLGQGRDTIYF.

Notes on this clone: One end of the junction varies from germline; a read error may be responsible. The chain combines TRBV6-5 with TRBJ2-1; D might be TRBD1 (6 bases). From germline, CDR1 is MNHEY and CDR2 SVGAGI. The CDR3 totals 14 residues. CDR3 DNA sequence: TGTACCAGCAGTCCCTCCCGGACAGCAAATGAGCAGTTCTTC. This sequence encodes CTSSPSRTANEQFF.

This chain uses TRBV5-1 with TRBJ1-5; 7 bases agree with TRBD1. Germline values: CDR1 SGHRS, CDR2 YFSETQ. Unmatched junction bases numbered 4, after V lost 4 bases and J lost 3 bases. The CDR3 consists of 14 residues. The DNA for the CDR3 is TGCGCCAGCAGCCTCGGGACAGTCAATCAGCCCCAGCATTTT. Its protein is CASSLGTVNQPQHF.

This chain uses TRBV2 with TRBJ1-3; perhaps TRBD1 as D (5 bases). The germline V and J ends were trimmed by 2 bases and 8 bases, with 7 bases remaining between them. The length of the CDR3 is 12 residues. Germline lookup yields CDR1 SNHLY and CDR2 FYNNEI. CDR3 residues: CASSERGDTIYF. CDR3 bases: TGTGCCAGCAGTGAACGGGGGGACACCATATATTTT. Full variable domain (outside the CDR3, taken from reference TRBV2 and TRBJ1-3): EPEVTQTPSHQVTQMGQEVILRCVPISNHLYFYWYRQILGQKVEFLVSFYNNEISEKSEIFDDQFSVERPDGSNFTLKIRSTKLEDSAMYFCASSERGDTIYFGEGSWLTVV.

The rearrangement links TRBV9 to TRBJ1-1, with D maybe TRBD1 (6 bases). Germline CDR1 and CDR2: SGDLS and YYNGEE. Trimming cost V 0 bases and J 0 bases, with 9 bases left between them. This CDR3 region has 15 residues. The CDR3: CASSVGDRLNTEAFF. The CDR3 bases are TGTGCCAGCAGCGTAGGTGACAGGTTGAACACTGAAGCTTTCTTT. The complete variable domain, with remaining parts taken from reference TRBV9 and TRBJ1-1, reads DSGVTQTPKHLITATGQRVTLRCSPRSGDLSVYWYQQSLDQGLQFLIQYYNGEERAKGNILERFSAQQFPDLHSELNLSSLELGDSALYFCASSVGDRLNTEAFFGQGTRLTVV.

The chain couples TRBV28 to TRBJ2-7; TRBD2 might be the D (5 bases). The CDR3 spans 14 residues. Germline-derived CDR1 and CDR2 are MDHEN and SYDVKM. Deletions cut 1 base from V and 1 base from J, with 8 bases between. The CDR3 sequence: CASSLSGSSYEQYF. The CDR3 bases are TGTGCCAGCAGTTTATCGGGGTCTTCCTACGAGCAGTACTTC. Full variable domain (rest looked up from reference TRBV28 and TRBJ2-7): DVKVTQSSRYLVKRTGEKVFLECVQDMDHENMFWYRQDPGLGLRLIYFSYDVKMKEKGDIPEGYSVSREKKERFSLILESASTNQTSMYLCASSLSGSSYEQYFGPGTRLTVT.

The CDR3 sequence: CASSSRTSGPPYNEQFF. The CDR3 DNA reads as TGTGCCAGCAGCTCTCGGACTAGCGGACCCCCCTACAATGAGCAGTTCTTC. This sequence joins TRBV11-2 and TRBJ2-1; TRBD2 agrees at 10 bases. The CDR3 consists of 17 residues. Germline V gene data show CDR1 as SGHAT and CDR2 as FQNNGV. Trimming cost V 4 bases and J 2 bases; bases outside gene matches: 8.

A single count supports this clone. The CDR3 here is CASSRPDVRGEKLFF. The DNA of the CDR3 is TGTGCCAGCAGTCGACCGGACGTTAGAGGGGAAAAACTGTTTTTT. The rearrangement uses TRBV6-6 and TRBJ1-4, with D uncertain. The germline gives CDR1 MNHNY, CDR2 SVGAGI (reference sequence). The CDR3 is 15 amino acids. V lost 5 bases and J 8 bases, leaving 18 bases between the germline ends.

CDR3 coding DNA: TGTGCCAGCAGCTTAGATGGTCCTAGCGGGAGTACCTACAATGAGCAGTTCTTC. Protein: CASSLDGPSGSTYNEQFF. The chain carries TRBV5-4 and TRBJ2-1; TRBD2 matches 10 bases. The CDR3 spans 18 residues. V lost 2 bases, J lost 2 bases, and 10 bases stayed unmatched. The germline CDR1 and CDR2 sequences are SGHNT and YYREEE (reference sequence).

For the CDR3, the DNA is TGTGCCGGCCGGAGGGGCGACTATGGCTACACCTTC. This codes for CAGRRGDYGYTF. This sequence joins TRBV6-6 and TRBJ1-2, with D possibly TRBD1 on 5 matching bases. V was trimmed by 11 bases and J by 3 bases, leaving 13 bases between them. This CDR3 spans 12 amino acids. Germline V gene sequence: CDR1 MNHNY, CDR2 SVGAGI (reference sequence).